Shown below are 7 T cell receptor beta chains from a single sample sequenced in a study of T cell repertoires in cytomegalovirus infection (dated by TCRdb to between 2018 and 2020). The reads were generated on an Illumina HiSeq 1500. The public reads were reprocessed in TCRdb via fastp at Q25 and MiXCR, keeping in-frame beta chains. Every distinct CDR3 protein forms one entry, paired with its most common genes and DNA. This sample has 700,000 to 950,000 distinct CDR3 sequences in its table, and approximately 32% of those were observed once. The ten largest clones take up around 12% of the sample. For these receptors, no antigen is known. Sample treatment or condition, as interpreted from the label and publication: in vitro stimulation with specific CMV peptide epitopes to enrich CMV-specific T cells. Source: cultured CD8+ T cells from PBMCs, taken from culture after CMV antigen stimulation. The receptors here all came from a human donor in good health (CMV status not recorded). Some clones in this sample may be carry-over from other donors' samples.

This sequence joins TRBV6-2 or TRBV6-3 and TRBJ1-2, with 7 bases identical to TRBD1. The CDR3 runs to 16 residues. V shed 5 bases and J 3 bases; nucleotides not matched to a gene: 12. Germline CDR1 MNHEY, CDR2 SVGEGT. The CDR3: CASSIIGTVGDYGYTF. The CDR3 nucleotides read TGTGCCAGCAGTATAATTGGGACAGTCGGGGACTATGGCTACACCTTC.

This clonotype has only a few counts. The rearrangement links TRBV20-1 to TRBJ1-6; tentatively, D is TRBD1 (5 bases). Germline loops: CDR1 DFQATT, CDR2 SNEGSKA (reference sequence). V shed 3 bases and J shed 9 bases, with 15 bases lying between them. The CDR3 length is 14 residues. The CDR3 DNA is TGCAGTGCTAGTCAGGCCGGGGGACGTTCACCCCTCCACTTT. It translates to CSASQAGGRSPLHF.

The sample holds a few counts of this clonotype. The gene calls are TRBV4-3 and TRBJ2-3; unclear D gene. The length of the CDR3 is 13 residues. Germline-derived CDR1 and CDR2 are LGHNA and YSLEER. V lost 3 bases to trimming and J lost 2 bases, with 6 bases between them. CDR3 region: CASSHTDTDTQYF. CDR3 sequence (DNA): TGCGCCAGCAGCCATACCGACACAGATACGCAGTATTTT.

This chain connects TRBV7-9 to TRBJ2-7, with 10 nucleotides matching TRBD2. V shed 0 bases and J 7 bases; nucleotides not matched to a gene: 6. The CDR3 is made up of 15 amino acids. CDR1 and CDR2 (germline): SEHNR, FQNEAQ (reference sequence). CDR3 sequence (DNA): TGTGCCAGCAGCTTAGCTCCAGCGGGGGGGCGAGAGCAGTACTTC. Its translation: CASSLAPAGGREQYF. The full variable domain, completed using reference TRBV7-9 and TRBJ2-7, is DTGVSQNPRHKITKRGQNVTFRCDPISEHNRLYWYRQTLGQGPEFLTYFQNEAQLEKSRLLSDRFSAERPKGSFSTLEIQRTEQGDSAMYLCASSLAPAGGREQYFGPGTRLTVT.

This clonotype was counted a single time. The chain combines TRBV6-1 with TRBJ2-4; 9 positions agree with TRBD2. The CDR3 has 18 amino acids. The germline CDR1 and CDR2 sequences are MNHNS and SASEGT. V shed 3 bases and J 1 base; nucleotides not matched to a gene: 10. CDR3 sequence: CASSDVAGGRFAKNIQYF. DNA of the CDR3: TGTGCCAGCAGTGATGTTGCGGGGGGGCGATTTGCCAAAAACATTCAGTACTTC.

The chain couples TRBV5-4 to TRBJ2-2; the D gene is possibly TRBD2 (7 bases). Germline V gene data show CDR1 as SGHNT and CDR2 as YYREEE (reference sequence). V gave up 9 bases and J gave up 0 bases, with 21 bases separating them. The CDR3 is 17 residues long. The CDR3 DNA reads TGTGCCACCTTTGACCGGGGGGCCTCTGCGAACACCGGGGAGCTGTTTTTT. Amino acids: CATFDRGASANTGELFF.

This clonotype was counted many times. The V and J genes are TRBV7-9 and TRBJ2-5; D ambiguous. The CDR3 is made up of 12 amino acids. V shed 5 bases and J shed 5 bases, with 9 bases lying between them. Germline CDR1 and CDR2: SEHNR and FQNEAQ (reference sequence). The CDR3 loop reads CASSPSRETQYF. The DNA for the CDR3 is TGTGCCAGCAGCCCAAGTAGGGAGACCCAGTACTTC.